A selection of T cell receptor beta chains follows, all from one sample in a study of blood T cell repertoires in COVID-19. Clones were sequenced by immunoSEQ multiplex PCR, and TCRdb holds only the in-frame ones, with some missing. The table records around 180,000 clones, more than 80% of them present only once. Material: peripheral blood. The receptor set was obtained from a woman older than 75 with COVID-19, enrolled during active disease. Both conserved end residues are trimmed from each CDR3. The order of the fields is J gene, V gene, CDR3 protein.

J gene: TRBJ1-4
V gene: TRBV21-1
CDR3 protein: ASRPESKGVTNEKLF

J gene: TRBJ2-3
V gene: TRBV2
CDR3 protein: ASSGRDRSLAGGMTDTQY

J gene: TRBJ1-1
V gene: TRBV7-9
CDR3 protein: ASSLEQGGSEAF

J gene: TRBJ2-3
V gene: TRBV28
CDR3 protein: ASSKMGLAGGDTQY

J gene: TRBJ1-5
V gene: TRBV7-8
CDR3 protein: ASSLGGGTNQPQH

J gene: TRBJ2-2
V gene: TRBV19
CDR3 protein: ASSPHGTGYTGELF

J gene: TRBJ2-3
V gene: TRBV2
CDR3 protein: ASRVQGLFTDTQY

J gene: TRBJ1-6
V gene: TRBV3-1/TRBV3-2
CDR3 protein: ASSQEWTGNNSPLH

J gene: TRBJ2-1
V gene: TRBV7-9
CDR3 protein: ASEDRDNEQF

J gene: TRBJ1-2
V gene: TRBV6-6
CDR3 protein: ASTLLREVYGYT

J gene: TRBJ2-3
V gene: TRBV7-8
CDR3 protein: ASSLEYAGVVPDTQY

J gene: TRBJ2-3
V gene: TRBV2
CDR3 protein: ASSEFAGSRDTQY

J gene: TRBJ2-3
V gene: TRBV7-6
CDR3 protein: ASSLGRGDTQY

J gene: TRBJ2-2
V gene: TRBV5-1
CDR3 protein: ASSLAGTVNTGELF

J gene: TRBJ2-5
V gene: TRBV3-1/TRBV3-2
CDR3 protein: ASSQEPGLETQY

J gene: TRBJ2-7
V gene: TRBV11-2
CDR3 protein: ASSFLLAGDEQY

J gene: TRBJ1-2
V gene: TRBV12-3/TRBV12-4
CDR3 protein: ASSFMGGYGYT

J gene: TRBJ2-5
V gene: TRBV7-6
CDR3 protein: ASSAQGTGEGETQY

J gene: TRBJ2-3
V gene: TRBV5-1
CDR3 protein: ASADSVTDTQY

J gene: TRBJ1-3
V gene: TRBV19
CDR3 protein: ASSLDSYRASSGNTIY

J gene: TRBJ2-3
V gene: TRBV9
CDR3 protein: ASSEEGLGVYSGSTDTQY

J gene: TRBJ2-1
V gene: TRBV4-3
CDR3 protein: ASSQEGRVQDEQF

J gene: TRBJ1-2
V gene: TRBV5-4
CDR3 protein: ASSLRQGINYGYT

J gene: TRBJ1-6
V gene: TRBV19
CDR3 protein: ASSISRDRRPLH

J gene: TRBJ2-1
V gene: TRBV7-9
CDR3 protein: ASNTQGTGSLEQF

J gene: TRBJ1-5
V gene: TRBV29-1
CDR3 protein: SVMTGSHQPQH

J gene: TRBJ1-6
V gene: TRBV10-3
CDR3 protein: AIRGQRHSSYNSPLH

J gene: TRBJ2-7
V gene: TRBV7-9
CDR3 protein: ASSFQGGGFYEQY

J gene: TRBJ2-1
V gene: TRBV12-5
CDR3 protein: ASGPSGTGVINEQF

J gene: TRBJ2-1
V gene: TRBV5-4
CDR3 protein: ASSFLSGGPNEQF

J gene: TRBJ2-1
V gene: TRBV5-1
CDR3 protein: ASSPPLSGDLGEQF

J gene: TRBJ1-1
V gene: TRBV30
CDR3 protein: AWRPVGGVAEAF

J gene: TRBJ2-1
V gene: TRBV21-1
CDR3 protein: ASSSSPGLGAVNEQF

J gene: TRBJ2-3
V gene: TRBV5-6
CDR3 protein: ASSFESTDTQY

J gene: TRBJ2-7
V gene: TRBV7-9
CDR3 protein: ASSLNRGQGFGEQY

J gene: TRBJ1-1
V gene: TRBV12-3/TRBV12-4
CDR3 protein: ASSLGPNTEAF

J gene: TRBJ2-5
V gene: TRBV7-3
CDR3 protein: ASSRLAGVMETQY

J gene: TRBJ1-1
V gene: TRBV6-5
CDR3 protein: ASQILRGQNTEAF

J gene: TRBJ2-1
V gene: TRBV2
CDR3 protein: ASSEMRAGSDEQF

J gene: TRBJ1-1
V gene: TRBV4-2
CDR3 protein: ASSGTGELTEAF

J gene: TRBJ2-5
V gene: TRBV3-1/TRBV3-2
CDR3 protein: ASSQERIYQETQY

J gene: TRBJ1-2
V gene: TRBV18
CDR3 protein: ASSSGLNYGYT

J gene: TRBJ2-1
V gene: TRBV11-2
CDR3 protein: ASSPTTSPSLQF

J gene: TRBJ2-7
V gene: TRBV27
CDR3 protein: ASRPGTSGNEQY

J gene: TRBJ2-2
V gene: TRBV7-9
CDR3 protein: ASSYRLAGDSGELF